These 12 T cell receptor beta chains originate from one sample sequenced in a study of blood T cells in healthy people across ages. The second PCR ran about 6 to 11 cycles with a sample-barcoded 5' primer and J-beta primers. Via MiXCR, TCRdb re-called the 5' RACE reads, giving one row per CDR3 protein. This table has 750,000 to 850,000 distinct CDR3 sequences, 20% to 25% appearing once. Separately, the same data were catalogued under a study of T cells of mothers and their children.

The specimen was blood. These receptors were collected from a boy aged 5-17 years in good health.

The sample holds a few counts of this clonotype. The V gene is TRBV29-1, the J gene TRBJ2-7; D might be TRBD1 or TRBD2, each matching 5 bases. Germline lookup yields CDR1 SQVTM and CDR2 ANQGSEA. This CDR3 region has 13 residues. V dropped 1 base and J dropped 5 bases, with 12 bases sitting between them. The DNA for the CDR3 is TGCAGCGTTGAAGGGGGGATCCCCCACGAGCAGTACTTC. It encodes CSVEGGIPHEQYF.

About this clonotype: At one of its ends the junction is not consistent with the germline gene, which may arise from a read error. The chain has TRBV25-1 and TRBJ1-1, with D perhaps TRBD1 (5 bases). This CDR3 comprises 12 residues. The germline V gene has CDR1 MGHDK and CDR2 SYGVNS. The CDR3 DNA follows: TGTGCCAGCAGTCCAGGGCCCACTGAGGCTTTCTTT. Its translation: CASSPGPTEAFF. Full variable domain (outside the CDR3, taken from reference TRBV25-1 and TRBJ1-1): EADIYQTPRYLVIGTGKKITLECSQTMGHDKMYWYQQDPGMELHLIHYSYGVNSTEKGDLSSESTVSRIRTEHFPLTLESARPSHTSQYLCASSPGPTEAFFGQGTRLTVV.

This clonotype was recorded many times. The chain has TRBV27 and TRBJ1-4; 7 nucleotides align to TRBD1. Losses at the gene ends were 2 bases for V and 5 bases for J; bases not matched to a gene: 2. The CDR3 length is 14 residues. The germline V gene encodes CDR1 MNHEY and CDR2 SMNVEV (reference sequence). The CDR3 here is CASSLTGVNEKLFF. The CDR3 coding sequence is TGTGCCAGCAGTTTAACAGGGGTAAATGAAAAACTGTTTTTT.

This clonotype was recorded a few times. The chain uses TRBV20-1 and TRBJ2-7; TRBD2 is a possible D gene (5 bases). The V end lost 5 bases, the J end lost 1 base, and 9 bases lay between the germline ends. Germline V gives CDR1 DFQATT, CDR2 SNEGSKA (reference sequence). This CDR3 region has 12 residues. The CDR3 loop is CSADAGSYEQYF. For the CDR3, the DNA is TGCAGTGCTGACGCGGGTTCCTACGAGCAGTACTTC.

J is TRBJ2-3 and V is TRBV10-3; the match to TRBD2 covers 8 bases. CDR1 is ENHRY, CDR2 SYGVKD, per germline. This CDR3 comprises 15 residues. V gave up 6 bases and J gave up 2 bases; unmatched junction bases: 7. This CDR3 reads CAIRPTSAITDTQYF. Written as DNA, the CDR3 is TGTGCCATCAGACCGACTAGCGCCATCACAGATACGCAGTATTTT.

The chain links TRBV20-1 to TRBJ2-3; 12 nucleotides agree with TRBD2. The CDR3 sequence is 12 residues long. CDR1 is DFQATT and CDR2 is SNEGSKA in the germline V gene (reference sequence). V lost 3 bases and J lost 9; bases outside the gene matches: 1. The DNA for the CDR3 is TGCAGTGCTAGGGGGACTAGCGGGACGCAGTATTTT. It encodes CSARGTSGTQYF.

This clonotype has only a few counts. This chain links TRBV2 with TRBJ1-4; D is perhaps TRBD1 (5 bases). Germline V gene sequence: CDR1 SNHLY, CDR2 FYNNEI. V was cut by 6 bases and J by 8 bases, with 13 bases left in between. The CDR3 spans 13 residues. The CDR3 loop is CASRAGSNEKLFF. DNA of the CDR3: TGTGCCAGCAGGGCAGGGAGTAACGAAAAACTGTTTTTT.

The rearrangement links TRBV5-1 to TRBJ2-7; tentatively, D is TRBD1 or TRBD2 (7 bases each). This CDR3 contains 16 residues. The ends were cut back, 4 bases at V and 1 base at J, with 18 bases in the middle. In germline, CDR1 is SGHRS, CDR2 YFSETQ. In DNA form, the CDR3 reads TGCGCCAGCAGCCGGGGGGACAGCATAATGTCCTACGAGCAGTACTTC. Translation gives CASSRGDSIMSYEQYF.

Worth noting for this clonotype: This CDR3 is missing its conserved last phenylalanine or tryptophan, likely due to a read error. This chain connects TRBV7-9 to TRBJ2-1, with TRBD2 matching 9 bases. Germline V lookup: CDR1 SEHNR, CDR2 FQNEAQ (reference sequence). The length of the CDR3 is 13 residues. J lost 9 bases, V lost 8 bases, and 8 bases had no gene match. CDR3 sequence (DNA): TGTGCCAGCGGGGCGGGAGGGCAGGTTGAGCAGTTCTCC. Translated, it gives CASGAGGQVEQFS.

This clonotype came up a few times. The J gene is TRBJ2-5, the V gene TRBV6-2 or TRBV6-3; maybe TRBD2 (5 bases). The J call is uncertain, as TRBJ2-1 better fits the DNA end. The CDR3 is made up of 11 amino acids. Germline V gene sequence: CDR1 MNHEY, CDR2 SVGEGT. The CDR3 DNA sequence: TGTGCCAGCAGTCAGAGGGATGAGCAGTTCTTC. This codes for CASSQRDEQFF.

The rearrangement uses TRBV4-3 and TRBJ2-3; the D gene could be TRBD1 or TRBD2 (5 bases each). The CDR3 length is 15 residues. Between the trimmed V and J ends, which lost 4 bases and 0 bases, there was a span of 11 bases. Germline assignment: CDR1 LGHNA and CDR2 YSLEER. The CDR3 protein is CASSPGPESTDTQYF. Written as DNA, the CDR3 is TGCGCCAGCAGCCCGGGACCTGAGAGCACAGATACGCAGTATTTT.

The rearrangement uses TRBV24-1 and TRBJ2-1; TRBD1 might be the D (6 bases). The V gene lost 4 bases and the J gene lost 6 bases, with 24 bases spanning the gap. Germline V CDR1 and CDR2: KGHDR, SFDVKD. The CDR3 has 18 residues. Written as DNA, the CDR3 is TGTGCCACCAGTGACCGCAGGACAGCACAGATCAAGATCAATGAGCAGTTCTTC. It is translated as CATSDRRTAQIKINEQFF.